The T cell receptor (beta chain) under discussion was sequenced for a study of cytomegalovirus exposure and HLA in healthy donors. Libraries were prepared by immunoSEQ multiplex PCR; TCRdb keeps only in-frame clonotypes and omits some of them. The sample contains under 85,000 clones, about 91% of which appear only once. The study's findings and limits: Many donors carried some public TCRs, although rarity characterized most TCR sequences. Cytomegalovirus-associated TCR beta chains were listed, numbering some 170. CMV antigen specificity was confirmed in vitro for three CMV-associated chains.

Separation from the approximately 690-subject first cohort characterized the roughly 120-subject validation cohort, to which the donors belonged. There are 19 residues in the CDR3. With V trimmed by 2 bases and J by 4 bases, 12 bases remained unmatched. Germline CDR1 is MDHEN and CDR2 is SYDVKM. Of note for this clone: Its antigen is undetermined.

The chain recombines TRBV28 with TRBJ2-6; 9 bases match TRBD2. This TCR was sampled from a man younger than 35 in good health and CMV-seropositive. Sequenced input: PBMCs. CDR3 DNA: TGTGCCAGCAGTTTAATCAGCGGGAGGTCTTCCCCCGGGGCCAACGTCCTGACTTTC. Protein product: CASSLISGRSSPGANVLTF.